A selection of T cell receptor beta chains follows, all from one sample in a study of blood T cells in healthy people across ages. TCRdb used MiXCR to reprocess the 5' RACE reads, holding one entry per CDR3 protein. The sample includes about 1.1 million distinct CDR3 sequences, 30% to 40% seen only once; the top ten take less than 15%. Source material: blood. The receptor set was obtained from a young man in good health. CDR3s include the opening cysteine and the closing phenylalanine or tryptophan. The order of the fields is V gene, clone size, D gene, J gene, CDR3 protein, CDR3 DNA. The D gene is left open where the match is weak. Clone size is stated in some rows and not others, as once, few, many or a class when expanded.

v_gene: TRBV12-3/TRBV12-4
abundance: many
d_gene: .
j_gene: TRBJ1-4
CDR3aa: CASSFRGAGEKLFF
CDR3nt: TGTGCCAGCAGTTTCCGGGGAGCCGGTGAAAAACTGTTTTTT

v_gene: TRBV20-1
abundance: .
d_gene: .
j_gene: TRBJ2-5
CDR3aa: CSARGGSGIRIGNEQYF
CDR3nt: TGCAGTGCTAGAGGAGGTTCAGGGATCAGGATTGGGAATGAGCAGTACTTC

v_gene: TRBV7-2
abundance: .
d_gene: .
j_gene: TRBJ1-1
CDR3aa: CASSLAIGTAAAEAFF
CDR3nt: TGTGCCAGCAGCTTAGCGATCGGGACCGCGGCCGCTGAAGCTTTCTTT

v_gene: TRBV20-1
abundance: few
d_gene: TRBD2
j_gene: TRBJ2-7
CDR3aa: CSAYPRLAGGSIYEQYF
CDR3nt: TGCAGTGCTTACCCTAGACTAGCGGGGGGTTCCATCTACGAGCAGTACTTC

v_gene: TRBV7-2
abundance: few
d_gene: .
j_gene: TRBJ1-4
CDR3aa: CASSVGPIYNEKLFF
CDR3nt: TGTGCCAGCAGCGTTGGACCGATCTATAATGAAAAACTGTTTTTT

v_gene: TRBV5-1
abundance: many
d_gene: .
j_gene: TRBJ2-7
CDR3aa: CASSKEPSSYEQYF
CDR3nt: TGCGCCAGCAGCAAGGAGCCGAGCTCCTACGAGCAGTACTTC

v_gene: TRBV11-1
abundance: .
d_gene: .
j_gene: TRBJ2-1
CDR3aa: CASSSLPAVSEQFF
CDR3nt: TGTGCCAGCAGCTCTCTTCCGGCGGTTAGTGAGCAGTTCTTC

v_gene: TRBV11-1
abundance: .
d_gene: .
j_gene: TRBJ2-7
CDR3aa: CACSFHDGEQYF
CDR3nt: TGTGCCTGCAGCTTTCATGACGGTGAGCAGTACTTC

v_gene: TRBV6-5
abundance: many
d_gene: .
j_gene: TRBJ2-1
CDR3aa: CASSYSRRNEQFF
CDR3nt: TGTGCCAGCAGTTACTCTAGGAGGAATGAGCAGTTCTTC

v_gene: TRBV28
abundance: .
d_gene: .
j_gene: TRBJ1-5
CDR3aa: CASSLGRGYGSNQPQHF
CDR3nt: TGTGCCAGCAGTTTGGGGCGGGGCTATGGGAGCAATCAGCCCCAGCATTTT

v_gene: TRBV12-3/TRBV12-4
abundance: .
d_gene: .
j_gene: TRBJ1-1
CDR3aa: CASSLEDGRMNTEAFF
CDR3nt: TGTGCCAGCAGTTTAGAAGACGGTCGCATGAACACTGAAGCTTTCTTT